These 21 T cell receptor beta chains were all obtained from the same sample, sequenced in a study of blood T cell repertoires in COVID-19. Profiled with immunoSEQ multiplex PCR; TCRdb holds only in-frame clones, not every one. The sample gives around 380,000 clones, 70% to 90% of which show up once; 1% to 1.5% is in the top ten. Sequenced input: PBMCs or T cells enriched from blood (not recorded which). The source of these receptors is a man in his thirties or forties who had recovered from COVID-19.

The chain is built from TRBV6-5 and TRBJ1-2, with TRBD1 identical over 7 bases. This CDR3 comprises 13 residues. Germline loops: CDR1 MNHEY, CDR2 SVGAGI. Trimming cost V 6 bases and J 4 bases; bases outside gene matches: 5. CDR3 bases: TGTGCCAGCAGGGGAGACAGGGCCTATGGCTACACCTTC. Amino acids: CASRGDRAYGYTF.

This chain uses TRBV7-9 with TRBJ2-7, with TRBD1 matching 12 bases. In germline, CDR1 is SEHNR, CDR2 FQNEAQ (reference sequence). The CDR3 sequence is 16 residues long. J gave up 7 bases and V 5 bases, and 12 bases lay outside the gene matches. The CDR3 sequence: CASSPVPGQGAGEQYF. The CDR3, as DNA: TGTGCCAGCAGCCCCGTTCCGGGACAGGGGGCGGGTGAGCAGTACTTC.

The chain recombines TRBV5-5 with TRBJ1-1; the match to TRBD1 covers 7 bases. The V segment lost 2 bases and the J segment 8 bases; nucleotides outside the gene matches: 9. The CDR3 has 14 residues. From germline, CDR1 is SGHKS and CDR2 YYEKEE (reference sequence). The CDR3 nucleotides are TGTGCCAGCAGCTTCGGGCAGGGGGGATCCGAAGCTTTCTTT. Protein sequence: CASSFGQGGSEAFF. Full variable domain (remainder filled in from reference TRBV5-5 and TRBJ1-1): DAGVTQSPTHLIKTRGQQVTLRCSPISGHKSVSWYQQVLGQGPQFIFQYYEKEERGRGNFPDRFSARQFPNYSSELNVNALLLGDSALYLCASSFGQGGSEAFFGQGTRLTVV.

The chain carries TRBV6-2 or TRBV6-3 and TRBJ2-1, with unresolved D. The V gene's germline CDR1 is MNHEY and CDR2 SVGEGT. This CDR3 spans 12 amino acids. Deletions cut 4 bases from V and 7 bases from J, with 8 bases between. In DNA, the CDR3 is TGTGCCAGCAGTTGGTCGGAGAATGAGCAGTTCTTC. Translating gives CASSWSENEQFF.

V and J are TRBV7-2 and TRBJ1-3; the D gene is possibly TRBD1 (6 bases). The germline gives CDR1 SGHTA, CDR2 FQGNSA. CDR3 size: 18 residues. V was clipped by 4 bases and J by 5 bases, with 24 bases between them. The DNA of the CDR3 is TGTGCCAGCAGCTGGGGGGGCCCGCAGGGGACGGCTAGAAACACCATATATTTT. Amino acids: CASSWGGPQGTARNTIYF.

This clone has a handful of counts. V usage is TRBV19 and J usage is TRBJ2-1; 9 bases match TRBD1. Germline CDR1 reads LNHDA; CDR2 reads SQIVND (reference sequence). The CDR3 extends over 15 amino acids. With V trimmed by 6 bases and J by 1 base, 4 bases remained unmatched. The CDR3 DNA sequence: TGTGCCAGTAGAGTAGACAGGGGGTCCTACAATGAGCAGTTCTTC. It yields the protein CASRVDRGSYNEQFF.

The V call is TRBV6-5, the J call TRBJ1-2; 7 bases are a match to TRBD1. In germline, CDR1 is MNHEY, CDR2 SVGAGI. J lost 5 bases, V lost 11 bases, and 11 bases had no gene match. This CDR3 has 13 residues. The CDR3 loop reads CASVARGNYGYTF. The CDR3, as DNA: TGTGCCTCTGTGGCCAGGGGGAATTATGGCTACACCTTC.

J is TRBJ2-2 and V is TRBV30; TRBD2 might be the D (6 bases). The CDR3 spans 14 residues. CDR1 and CDR2 (germline): GTSNPN, SVGIG (reference sequence). V lost 2 bases and J lost 1, with 8 bases in between. The CDR3 DNA sequence: TGTGCCTGGAGTCCCGGGGGGAACACCGGGGAGCTGTTTTTT. Protein: CAWSPGGNTGELFF.

The gene calls are TRBV10-3 and TRBJ1-3, with D maybe TRBD1 (6 bases). The V end lost 10 bases, the J end lost 4 bases, and 29 bases lay between the germline ends. Germline V gene data show CDR1 as ENHRY and CDR2 as SYGVKD. CDR3 length equals 18 residues. The CDR3 sequence: CATYLSPDTGPVGNTIYF. The DNA for the CDR3 is TGTGCCACCTACCTTAGCCCGGACACAGGGCCTGTCGGAAACACCATATATTTT.

The chain couples TRBV7-6 to TRBJ2-3, with D possibly TRBD1 on 5 matching bases. V gave up 4 bases and J gave up 2 bases, with 10 bases separating them. Germline V gene lookup returns CDR1 SGHVS and CDR2 FNYEAQ. CDR3 length equals 14 residues. The CDR3 sequence: CASSSGQFTDTQYF. CDR3 in DNA: TGTGCCAGCAGCTCAGGGCAGTTCACAGATACGCAGTATTTT.

For the CDR3, the DNA is TGTGCCAGCAGTTTTTTACGGGACAGGGCGGCCGGGGAGCTGTTTTTT. Residues: CASSFLRDRAAGELFF. The chain combines TRBV28 with TRBJ2-2, with 9 positions matching TRBD1. The V and J ends lost 3 bases and 6 bases, in that order; junction bases with no gene match: 8. The CDR3 spans 16 residues. The germline V gene encodes CDR1 MDHEN and CDR2 SYDVKM.

In this sample, this clone turned up a few times. The chain recombines TRBV30 with TRBJ1-3; D unresolved. The CDR3 has 12 residues. Trimming shortened V by 0 bases and J by 7 bases, and 7 bases separated the two germline ends. Germline loops: CDR1 GTSNPN, CDR2 SVGIG (reference sequence). CDR3 amino acids: CAWSVSGNTIYF. The CDR3 DNA is TGTGCCTGGAGTGTATCGGGTAACACCATATATTTT.

This clone was seen only once. This chain connects TRBV9 to TRBJ1-1; D is possibly TRBD1 (5 bases). V was trimmed by 4 bases and J by 0 bases, leaving 13 bases between them. Germline CDR1 is SGDLS and CDR2 is YYNGEE. CDR3 length: 15 amino acids. The CDR3 DNA follows: TGTGCCAGCAGCCCCCTCGGGGGGTTGAACACTGAAGCTTTCTTT. Its translation: CASSPLGGLNTEAFF.

This sequence joins TRBV19 and TRBJ1-1, with D tentatively TRBD1 (6 bases). V shed 4 bases and J shed 6 bases, with 18 bases lying between them. Per the germline V gene, CDR1 is LNHDA and CDR2 is SQIVND (reference sequence). The CDR3 is 15 amino acids. The CDR3 sequence is CASSTETGSPPEAFF. The CDR3 coding sequence is TGTGCCAGTAGTACAGAGACAGGAAGTCCGCCTGAAGCTTTCTTT.

There are a few counts of this clone. V usage is TRBV7-2 and J usage is TRBJ2-5; no reliable D call. V was clipped by 1 base and J by 3 bases, with 9 bases between them. Germline assignment: CDR1 SGHTA and CDR2 FQGNSA. The CDR3 consists of 14 residues. CDR3 nucleotides: TGTGCCAGCAGCTTAGGCAACAGCAAAGAGACCCAGTACTTC. Translated, it gives CASSLGNSKETQYF. Supplemented by reference TRBV7-2 and TRBJ2-5, the full variable domain reads GAGVSQSPSNKVTEKGKDVELRCDPISGHTALYWYRQSLGQGLEFLIYFQGNSAPDKSGLPSDRFSAERTGGSVSTLTIQRTQQEDSAVYLCASSLGNSKETQYFGPGTRLLVL.

This clone was seen only once. The chain is built from TRBV20-1 and TRBJ1-3, with a possible D match to TRBD1 (6 bases). Germline CDR1 reads DFQATT; CDR2 reads SNEGSKA (reference sequence). This CDR3 has 14 residues. V was trimmed by 3 bases and J by 4 bases, leaving 13 bases between them. This CDR3 is CSASADRTGNTIYF. The DNA of the CDR3 is TGCAGTGCTAGTGCCGACAGGACAGGAAACACCATATATTTT.

The chain joins TRBV4-1 to TRBJ1-1, with no clear D. The CDR3 spans 14 residues. Per germline, CDR1 MGHRA and CDR2 YSYEKL. Trimming removed 0 bases from V and 3 bases from J, with 8 bases in between. The CDR3 DNA is TGCGCCAGCAGCCAAGAACTCGTCGACACTGAAGCTTTCTTT. Its translation is CASSQELVDTEAFF.

In its sample, this clone was seen a few times. The DNA of the CDR3 is TGTGCCAGCTCGGCAGACACGAACTATGGCTACACCTTC. Its protein product is CASSADTNYGYTF. The chain links TRBV18 to TRBJ1-2; no definite D call. The ends were cut back, 6 bases at V and 2 bases at J, with 10 bases in the middle. Germline CDR1 and CDR2: KGHSH and LQKENI. The CDR3 contains 13 residues.

This clone has only one observation. V usage is TRBV18 and J usage is TRBJ1-4, with 7 positions matching TRBD1. Germline assignment: CDR1 KGHSH and CDR2 LQKENI. With V trimmed by 1 base and J by 7 bases, 6 bases remained unmatched. The CDR3 extends over 15 amino acids. The CDR3 region is CASSPRAGGSEKLFF. The CDR3 DNA follows: TGTGCCAGCTCACCACGTGCAGGGGGTAGTGAAAAACTGTTTTTT.

J is TRBJ2-3 and V is TRBV10-3; TRBD2 matches 9 bases. In germline, CDR1 is ENHRY, CDR2 SYGVKD. With V trimmed by 8 bases and J by 1 base, 4 bases remained unmatched. This CDR3 comprises 14 residues. CDR3 DNA: TGTGCCATCTCCCAGCGGGGGGGCACAGATACGCAGTATTTT. As protein: CAISQRGGTDTQYF.

The chain joins TRBV7-9 to TRBJ2-7; D gene ambiguous. CDR1 SEHNR and CDR2 FQNEAQ come from the germline V gene (reference sequence). This CDR3 comprises 17 residues. V lost 5 bases to trimming and J lost 2 bases, with 22 bases between them. The CDR3 sequence is CASSPEVPPLVAYEQYF. The DNA of the CDR3 is TGTGCCAGCAGCCCCGAGGTCCCCCCCCTCGTCGCCTACGAGCAGTACTTC.